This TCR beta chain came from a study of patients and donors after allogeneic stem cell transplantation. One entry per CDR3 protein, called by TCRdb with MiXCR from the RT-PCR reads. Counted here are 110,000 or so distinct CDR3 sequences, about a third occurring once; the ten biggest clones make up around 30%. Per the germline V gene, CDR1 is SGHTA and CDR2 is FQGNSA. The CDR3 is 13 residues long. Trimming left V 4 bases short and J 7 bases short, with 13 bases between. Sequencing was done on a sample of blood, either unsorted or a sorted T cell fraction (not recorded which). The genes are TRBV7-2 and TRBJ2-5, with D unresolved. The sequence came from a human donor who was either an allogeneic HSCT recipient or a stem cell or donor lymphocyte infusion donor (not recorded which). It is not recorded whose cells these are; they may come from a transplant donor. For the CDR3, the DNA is TGTGCCAGCAGCTCGGAAGGAGCAAGGACCCAGTACTTC. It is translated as CASSSEGARTQYF.